These 19 T cell receptor beta chains came from one sample sequenced in a study of OX40 agonist ivuxolimab in advanced cancers. The repertoire was sequenced with immunoSEQ multiplex PCR; TCRdb's copy has only in-frame clones and lacks some. This table has approximately 100,000 clones, 92% appearing once. The sequencing here drew on CD4+ or CD8+ T cells sorted from blood, taken in a trial of the OX40 agonist ivuxolimab. These receptor sequences come from an adult with an advanced solid tumor such as melanoma, head and neck, liver or kidney cancer.

This clone was observed a single time. The CDR3 loop is CASRGALGAQYF. Here the CDR3 DNA reads TGTGCCAGCAGAGGGGCCCTCGGGGCGCAGTACTTC. This chain connects TRBV28 to TRBJ2-7; D assignment may be TRBD1 or TRBD2 (5 bases each). Per the germline V gene, CDR1 is MDHEN and CDR2 is SYDVKM. This CDR3 contains 12 residues. Deletions cut 6 bases from V and 9 bases from J, with 15 bases between.

The rearrangement uses TRBV5-4 and TRBJ2-7; possible D gene TRBD2, 5 bases. CDR3 length equals 14 residues. Trimming left V 1 base short and J 5 bases short, with 13 bases between. Germline-derived CDR1 and CDR2 are SGHNT and YYREEE (reference sequence). In DNA form, the CDR3 reads TGTGCCAGCAGCTTGCCGGGGAGAGCGAACGAGCAGTACTTC. It specifies CASSLPGRANEQYF. Drawing the rest from reference TRBV5-4 and TRBJ2-7, the complete variable domain is ETGVTQSPTHLIKTRGQQVTLRCSSQSGHNTVSWYQQALGQGPQFIFQYYREEENGRGNFPPRFSGLQFPNYSSELNVNALELDDSALYLCASSLPGRANEQYFGPGTRLTVT.

This rearrangement joins TRBV6-1 to TRBJ1-2; maybe TRBD1 (6 bases). The germline V gene has CDR1 MNHNS and CDR2 SASEGT. This CDR3 contains 12 residues. The V gene lost 4 bases and the J gene lost 7 bases, with 10 bases spanning the gap. The CDR3 coding sequence is TGTGCCAGCAGTGTTAACAGGGCTGGCTACACCTTC. The encoded protein is CASSVNRAGYTF.

The chain's CDR3 is CASSLSGTSGTQYF. The CDR3 DNA reads TGTGCCAGCAGCCTATCCGGGACGTCTGGGACCCAGTACTTC. This sequence joins TRBV11-1 and TRBJ2-5, with D perhaps being TRBD1 or TRBD2 (5 bases each). Germline assignment: CDR1 SGHAT and CDR2 FQDESV (reference sequence). This CDR3 has 14 residues. Trimming shortened V by 5 bases and J by 7 bases, and 17 bases separated the two germline ends.

The chain is built from TRBV6-1 and TRBJ1-1; D is ambiguous. V lost 6 bases and J lost 5, with 4 bases in between. The CDR3 runs 10 residues. CDR1 and CDR2 from the germline V gene are MNHNS and SASEGT. In DNA form, the CDR3 reads TGTGCCAGCAGGAGGACTGAAGCTTTCTTT. It translates to CASRRTEAFF.

This clone was seen a single time. Here the CDR3 reads CASKPGSSYEQYF. CDR3 nucleotide sequence: TGTGCCAGTAAACCAGGGAGTTCCTACGAGCAGTACTTC. V gene TRBV19 combines with J gene TRBJ2-7, with D perhaps assigned TRBD1 or TRBD2 (5 bases each). This CDR3 spans 13 amino acids. Germline CDR1 LNHDA, CDR2 SQIVND (reference sequence). Trimming took 7 bases from V and 1 from J, leaving 11 bases between them.

The J gene is TRBJ2-7, the V gene TRBV6-5; 11 bases line up with TRBD1. V was pared by 8 bases and J by 6 bases, with 9 bases of the junction left unmatched. The CDR3 totals 14 residues. The germline CDR1 and CDR2 sequences are MNHEY and SVGAGI. The CDR3 region is CASGDRGSWSEQYF. CDR3 nucleotide sequence: TGTGCCAGCGGGGACAGGGGGAGTTGGTCCGAGCAGTACTTC.

This chain joins TRBV11-3 and TRBJ1-1, with a weak D call TRBD1 (6 bases). Germline loops: CDR1 SGHNT, CDR2 YENEEA. Trimming took off 1 base at V and 1 base at J, with 10 bases between the two ends. The CDR3 spans 15 residues. CDR3 DNA: TGTGCCAGCAGCTTAGTGGGACAAACGAACACTGAAGCTTTCTTT. Amino acid sequence: CASSLVGQTNTEAFF.

V gene TRBV6-1 combines with J gene TRBJ1-2; unclear D gene. The CDR3 contains 14 residues. V was pared by 4 bases and J by 0 bases, with 9 bases between. Germline lookup yields CDR1 MNHNS and CDR2 SASEGT. The CDR3, as DNA: TGTGCCAGCAGTGTGAACACAGCTAACTATGGCTACACCTTC. Translating gives CASSVNTANYGYTF.

Only a few counts were recorded for this clone. The CDR3 is CASSTQGQGIRQPQHF. Here the CDR3 DNA reads TGTGCCAGTAGTACCCAGGGACAGGGTATTCGTCAGCCCCAGCATTTT. The chain uses TRBV19 and TRBJ1-5; 9 positions match TRBD1. Germline values: CDR1 LNHDA, CDR2 SQIVND (reference sequence). J was trimmed by 6 bases and V by 4 bases; bases with no gene match: 10. The CDR3 is 16 residues long.

V gene TRBV5-1 combines with J gene TRBJ2-5, with D perhaps matching TRBD1 (6 bases). Looked up from germline, CDR1 is SGHRS and CDR2 is YFSETQ. The CDR3 runs 13 residues. Between the trimmed V and J ends, which lost 5 bases and 4 bases, there was a span of 12 bases. CDR3 bases: TGCGCCAGCAGACAGGGTCAGTTAGAGACCCAGTACTTC. This sequence encodes CASRQGQLETQYF.

This chain links TRBV30 with TRBJ2-6; D gene unclear. CDR1 and CDR2 from the germline V gene are GTSNPN and SVGIG (reference sequence). V dropped 5 bases and J dropped 4 bases, with 0 bases sitting between them. CDR3 length: 10 residues. CDR3 DNA: TGTGCCTGGGGGGCCAACGTCCTGACTTTC. Its protein is CAWGANVLTF. The full variable domain, completed using reference TRBV30 and TRBJ2-6, is SQTIHQWPATLVQPVGSPLSLECTVEGTSNPNLYWYRQAAGRGLQLLFYSVGIGQISSEVPQNLSASRPQDRQFILSSKKLLLSDSGFYLCAWGANVLTFGAGSRLTVL.

The gene calls are TRBV30 and TRBJ1-2, with a weak D call TRBD1 (6 bases). Germline assignment: CDR1 GTSNPN and CDR2 SVGIG (reference sequence). Trimming shortened V by 4 bases and J by 4 bases, and 13 bases separated the two germline ends. The CDR3 covers 13 residues. The CDR3 reads CAWTRGGSYGYTF. In nucleotides, the CDR3 is TGTGCCTGGACCAGAGGGGGGAGCTATGGCTACACCTTC.

The V call is TRBV4-2, the J call TRBJ2-3; D uncertain. This CDR3 region has 14 residues. Germline lookup yields CDR1 LGHNA and CDR2 YNFKEQ. Deletions cut 0 bases from V and 1 base from J, with 5 bases between. The CDR3 sequence is CASSQETGTDTQYF. In DNA form, the CDR3 reads TGTGCCAGCAGCCAAGAGACGGGCACAGATACGCAGTATTTT.

The chain uses TRBV5-1 and TRBJ2-1; 10 bases map to TRBD2. J gave up 4 bases and V 4 bases, and 11 bases lay outside the gene matches. CDR1 and CDR2 (germline): SGHRS, YFSETQ. The CDR3 length is 17 residues. The CDR3 here is CASSLGLAAPRYNEQFF. In DNA, the CDR3 is TGCGCCAGCAGCCTTGGACTAGCGGCCCCGAGGTACAATGAGCAGTTCTTC.

This chain uses TRBV12-5 with TRBJ1-3; D uncertain. V lost 1 base and J lost 4, with 5 bases in between. Germline CDR1 is LGHNT and CDR2 is FRNRAP. This CDR3 contains 13 residues. DNA for the CDR3: TGTGCTAGTGGTTTGGAACCAGGAAACACCATATATTTT. It is translated as CASGLEPGNTIYF.

The DNA of the CDR3 is TGTGCCATCAGTGAGGGGGCAGCAACTAATGAAAAACTGTTTTTT. Its translation is CAISEGAATNEKLFF. V and J are TRBV10-3 and TRBJ1-4; TRBD1 might be the D (5 bases). This CDR3 region has 15 residues. Germline loops: CDR1 ENHRY, CDR2 SYGVKD. Between the trimmed V and J ends, which lost 2 bases and 0 bases, there was a span of 7 bases.

The chain recombines TRBV2 with TRBJ1-2; 9 nucleotides match TRBD1. The CDR3 runs 15 residues. With V trimmed by 5 bases and J by 1 base, 5 bases remained unmatched. Germline V CDR1 and CDR2: SNHLY, FYNNEI. This CDR3 reads CASSLTGGSNYGYTF. CDR3 coding DNA: TGTGCCAGCAGTTTGACAGGGGGGAGTAACTATGGCTACACCTTC.

Notes on this clone: No conserved phenylalanine or tryptophan ends this CDR3, so it is likely a read error. No DNA is shown, since the ends of the CDR3 on it are uncertain; the CDR3 is the one TCRdb lists. The chain uses TRBV19 and TRBJ1-2. Germline CDR1 and CDR2: LNHDA and SQIVND (reference sequence). The CDR3 extends over 10 residues, inclusive of both ends. The CDR3 reads CASSIRKGSV.